This T cell receptor (beta chain) appears in the sequencing data of a study of CD8+ T cells in alopecia areata. Study-wide results and limits: Having one nonresponder leaves uncertain how baseline CD8+ expansion relates to response. Among the 100 top clones, expanded CD8+ clones, like scalp clonality, were significantly decreased by tofacitinib.

RNA extraction was followed by reverse transcription into cDNA, which acted as the sequencing template. Sequencing was performed with immunoSEQ multiplex PCR; in TCRdb, only in-frame clones are kept and a portion is missing. The table records 200,000 or so clones, roughly 50% of them present only once. Treatment given: oral pan-JAK inhibitor, 5-10 mg twice daily. Peripheral blood and lesional scalp punch biopsies came from alopecia areata patients. Researchers picked out CD4+ and CD8+ T cells from PBMCs by sorting. CDR3 length equals 14 residues. V shed 5 bases, J shed 4 bases, and the junction held 4 bases outside the gene matches. Per germline, CDR1 MDHEN and CDR2 SYDVKM. Turning to this clone: Its antigen is currently unknown.

The V call is TRBV28, the J call TRBJ1-5, with 8 nucleotides matching TRBD1. The TCR was taken from a human donor with alopecia areata. This specimen consisted of CD4+ T cells sorted from blood, obtained at week 24, from a patient treated with tofacitinib. CDR3 residues: CASSRQGTNQPQHF. For the CDR3, the DNA is TGTGCCAGCAGTCGACAGGGGACGAATCAGCCCCAGCATTTT.